One sample yielded the 32 T cell receptor beta chains listed below, sequenced in a study of blood T cell repertoires in COVID-19. Assay used: immunoSEQ multiplex PCR; TCRdb lists only in-frame clones, some missing. The table lists hundreds of thousands of clones, about 86% of them singletons. Sequencing was done on a sample of PBMCs or T cells enriched from blood (not recorded which). The receptors originated from a woman aged 40-49 years with acute COVID-19.

V is TRBV12-3 or TRBV12-4 and J is TRBJ2-7; 8 bases align to TRBD2. J lost 3 bases, V lost 5 bases, and 3 bases had no gene match. CDR3 length: 13 amino acids. The CDR3 spells CASSVSGNYEQYF. CDR3 sequence (DNA): TGTGCCAGCAGTGTTAGCGGGAACTACGAGCAGTACTTC.

This chain links TRBV3-1 (or the pseudogene TRBV3-2) with TRBJ1-4, with unresolved D. Trimming left V 1 base short and J 7 bases short, with 7 bases between. This CDR3 has 13 amino acids. From germline, CDR1 is LGHDT and CDR2 YNNKEL (reference sequence). CDR3 amino acids: CASSQVGVEKLFF. The CDR3 DNA sequence: TGTGCCAGCAGCCAAGTCGGGGTTGAAAAACTGTTTTTT.

The chain recombines TRBV25-1 with TRBJ1-1; D call uncertain. There are 16 residues in the CDR3. Germline values: CDR1 MGHDK, CDR2 SYGVNS. The germline V and J ends were trimmed by 1 base and 1 base, with 13 bases remaining between them. DNA for the CDR3: TGTGCCAGCAGTGAATCAAACGAGGAGGGGAACACTGAAGCTTTCTTT. It translates to CASSESNEEGNTEAFF.

The chain joins TRBV30 to TRBJ1-1, with D maybe TRBD1 (5 bases). The germline gives CDR1 GTSNPN, CDR2 SVGIG (reference sequence). The CDR3 length is 16 residues. V lost 0 bases to trimming and J lost 4 bases, with 18 bases between them. The CDR3 nucleotides read TGTGCCTGGAGTGTAAGCGAAGGTTTTAGGGGCACTGAAGCTTTCTTT. Translated, it gives CAWSVSEGFRGTEAFF.

The chain couples TRBV28 to TRBJ1-1; D is perhaps TRBD1 (6 bases). Trimming cost V 4 bases and J 7 bases, with 16 bases left between them. The germline CDR1 and CDR2 sequences are MDHEN and SYDVKM. The CDR3 is made up of 14 amino acids. Here the CDR3 reads CASSSFRGLGEAFF. CDR3 bases: TGTGCCAGCAGTTCCTTTAGGGGGTTGGGTGAAGCTTTCTTT.

The V and J genes are TRBV6-6 and TRBJ1-5, with 9 nucleotides matching TRBD1. J lost 6 bases, V lost 5 bases, and 11 bases had no gene match. This CDR3 has 16 amino acids. The V gene's germline CDR1 is MNHNY and CDR2 SVGAGI (reference sequence). The CDR3 loop is CASSPSRTGVIQPQHF. DNA of the CDR3: TGTGCCAGCAGTCCTAGCCGGACAGGGGTAATTCAGCCCCAGCATTTT.

The chain combines TRBV6-5 with TRBJ2-7, with 7 bases identical to TRBD2. Germline CDR1 is MNHEY and CDR2 is SVGAGI. Trimming at V came to 4 bases and at J to 3 bases, leaving 3 bases not matched to a gene. The CDR3 is made up of 13 amino acids. The CDR3 DNA reads TGTGCCAGCAGTTCTGCGGGAGTCTACGAGCAGTACTTC. It is translated as CASSSAGVYEQYF.

The gene calls are TRBV27 and TRBJ1-5; 8 nucleotides match TRBD1. The CDR3 contains 16 residues. V shed 5 bases, J shed 1 base, and the junction held 7 bases outside the gene matches. Per germline, CDR1 MNHEY and CDR2 SMNVEV (reference sequence). The CDR3 region has the DNA TGTGCCAGCAGTCCACGGACAGGGTTGAGCAATCAGCCCCAGCATTTT. It codes for CASSPRTGLSNQPQHF.

This clone was detected only once. The J gene is TRBJ2-1, the V gene TRBV20-1; D is unclear. Germline V gene data show CDR1 as DFQATT and CDR2 as SNEGSKA (reference sequence). The CDR3 consists of 11 residues. V was trimmed by 7 bases and J by 5 bases, leaving 9 bases between them. The CDR3 region has the DNA TGCAGTGTGCGGAAAAACAATGAGCAGTTCTTC. Its translation is CSVRKNNEQFF.

The chain is built from TRBV4-1 and TRBJ2-4, with 9 nucleotides matching TRBD2. The length of the CDR3 is 17 residues. Trimming at V came to 4 bases and at J to 0 bases, leaving 7 bases not matched to a gene. Germline CDR1 reads MGHRA; CDR2 reads YSYEKL. CDR3 in DNA: TGCGCCAGCAGCCGCCAGGGACTAGCCGTAGCCAAAAACATTCAGTACTTC. This translates into CASSRQGLAVAKNIQYF.

The chain links TRBV27 to TRBJ1-5, with TRBD1 as a possible D gene (5 bases). Germline V gene sequence: CDR1 MNHEY, CDR2 SMNVEV (reference sequence). Trimming pared 4 bases from V and 9 bases from J, leaving 16 bases between. The CDR3 covers 14 residues. CDR3 region: CASSSFGAGGPQHF. DNA of the CDR3: TGTGCCAGCAGTTCATTCGGGGCCGGGGGGCCCCAGCATTTT.

The rearrangement uses TRBV21-1 and TRBJ2-1; the DNA was not compared with TRBD2, the D call given in the table. TRBV21-1 is described as a pseudogene. This CDR3 is 13 amino acids long. The CDR3 is CASSSGTYNEQFF. The CDR3 DNA reads as TGTGCCAGCAGCTCCGGGACTTACAATGAGCAGTTCTTC.

This sequence joins TRBV29-1 and TRBJ2-7; D remains ambiguous. With 0 bases removed from V and 6 bases from J, the gap between germline ends came to 12 bases. CDR1 and CDR2 (germline): SQVTM, ANQGSEA. This CDR3 contains 13 residues. CDR3 sequence reads: CSVEDRRDSEQYF. In DNA form, the CDR3 reads TGCAGCGTTGAAGATCGTCGCGATTCCGAGCAGTACTTC.

The chain couples TRBV6-1 to TRBJ2-7, with TRBD2 as a possible D gene (7 bases). CDR1 and CDR2 (germline): MNHNS, SASEGT. V was cut by 2 bases and J by 1 base, with 15 bases left in between. The CDR3 is 16 amino acids. CDR3 DNA sequence: TGTGCCAGCAGTGAAAGGGGGTGGGAGGGATCCTACGAGCAGTACTTC. Translating gives CASSERGWEGSYEQYF.

V gene TRBV6-5 combines with J gene TRBJ2-2, with unresolved D. The CDR3 totals 11 residues. V gave up 6 bases and J gave up 6 bases, with 5 bases separating them. In germline, CDR1 is MNHEY, CDR2 SVGAGI. The CDR3 DNA is TGTGCCAGCAGGCTAGCCGGGGAGCTGTTTTTT. Translated: CASRLAGELFF.

The rearrangement uses TRBV27 and TRBJ2-7, with D hard to call. Trimming removed 0 bases at V and 2 bases at J, with 11 bases between. CDR1 is MNHEY, CDR2 SMNVEV, per germline (reference sequence). The CDR3 is 15 amino acids. The CDR3 is CASSLSFPGPYEQYF. In nucleotides, the CDR3 is TGTGCCAGCAGTTTATCGTTTCCAGGTCCCTACGAGCAGTACTTC.

This chain joins TRBV10-2 and TRBJ2-1; TRBD1 might be the D (6 bases). The CDR3 is 16 residues long. Trimming took 8 bases from V and 4 from J, leaving 21 bases between them. Per germline, CDR1 WSHSY and CDR2 SAAADI. The CDR3 reads CASLKRYRVTYNEQFF. The CDR3 region has the DNA TGCGCCAGCCTAAAACGTTACAGGGTAACGTACAATGAGCAGTTCTTC.

The rearrangement links TRBV13 to TRBJ2-1; 7 nucleotides agree with TRBD1. Germline lookup yields CDR1 PRHDT and CDR2 FYEKMQ (reference sequence). The CDR3 runs to 15 residues. V lost 4 bases and J lost 6; bases outside the gene matches: 9. The CDR3 DNA sequence: TGTGCCAGCAGCTCAATCACAGGGGCCCCCAATGAGCAGTTCTTC. Protein sequence: CASSSITGAPNEQFF.

The chain joins TRBV2 to TRBJ1-5, with D tentatively TRBD1 (5 bases). The CDR3 has 17 amino acids. The germline CDR1 and CDR2 sequences are SNHLY and FYNNEI. Trimming took 6 bases from V and 0 from J, leaving 18 bases between them. The CDR3 spells CASSHRDSTYSNQPQHF. The CDR3 DNA follows: TGTGCCAGCAGCCATAGGGACTCTACTTATAGCAATCAGCCCCAGCATTTT.

This clone was seen a single time. CDR3 DNA sequence: TGCGCCAGCAGCCGAAGGACTAGCGGGAGTCCGAGCTCCTACAATGAGCAGTTCTTC. As protein: CASSRRTSGSPSSYNEQFF. This chain links TRBV4-1 with TRBJ2-1; 13 nucleotides match TRBD2. The CDR3 is 19 residues long. The germline V gene has CDR1 MGHRA and CDR2 YSYEKL. Unmatched junction bases numbered 9, after V lost 4 bases and J lost 0 bases.

This clone has just one count. The V and J genes are TRBV6-5 and TRBJ1-5; unclear D gene. The CDR3 is 15 residues long. The germline gives CDR1 MNHEY, CDR2 SVGAGI. V lost 3 bases and J lost 4, with 13 bases in between. CDR3 loop: CASSYRHVPNQPQHF. Here the CDR3 DNA reads TGTGCCAGCAGTTATCGACACGTCCCAAATCAGCCCCAGCATTTT.

This chain links TRBV28 with TRBJ1-5, with D tentatively TRBD1 (6 bases). This CDR3 has 15 residues. Trimming removed 2 bases at V and 4 bases at J, with 12 bases between. CDR1 is MDHEN, CDR2 SYDVKM, per germline. The CDR3 is CASSLTGKGNQPQHF. The CDR3 region has the DNA TGTGCCAGCAGTTTAACAGGGAAGGGAAATCAGCCCCAGCATTTT.

This clone was seen a handful of times. V gene TRBV7-2 combines with J gene TRBJ1-5; D is perhaps TRBD1 (6 bases). Trimming pared 3 bases from V and 7 bases from J, leaving 10 bases between. In germline, CDR1 is SGHTA, CDR2 FQGNSA. This CDR3 contains 13 residues. This chain's CDR3 is CASSLQGSQPQHF. The CDR3 nucleotides are TGTGCCAGCAGCTTGCAGGGGAGCCAGCCCCAGCATTTT.

The chain recombines TRBV5-1 with TRBJ1-6, with a possible D match to TRBD1 (5 bases). Trimming took off 4 bases at V and 6 bases at J, with 14 bases between the two ends. In germline, CDR1 is SGHRS, CDR2 YFSETQ. The CDR3 covers 15 residues. CDR3 region: CASSPTDRPNSPLHF. DNA for the CDR3: TGCGCCAGCAGCCCTACTGACAGACCTAATTCACCCCTCCACTTT.

The V and J genes are TRBV19 and TRBJ2-5; 7 positions agree with TRBD2. In germline, CDR1 is LNHDA, CDR2 SQIVND (reference sequence). J gave up 5 bases and V 4 bases, and 13 bases lay outside the gene matches. CDR3 size: 16 residues. CDR3 sequence: CASSTTGRLVEETQYF. The CDR3 DNA reads TGTGCCAGTAGTACCACCGGGAGGCTGGTAGAGGAGACCCAGTACTTC.

The chain has TRBV5-6 and TRBJ2-6; 11 nucleotides align to TRBD1. Germline CDR1 reads SGHDT; CDR2 reads YYEEEE. The length of the CDR3 is 18 residues. Germline trimming cut 4 bases from V and 2 bases from J; bases unmatched to any gene: 8. The CDR3 DNA is TGTGCCAGCAGCCAACCGGGACAGGGGGTTCCTGGGGCCAACGTCCTGACTTTC. It encodes CASSQPGQGVPGANVLTF.

The chain carries TRBV5-1 and TRBJ2-5, with 8 bases aligning to TRBD1. CDR3 length equals 14 residues. Germline CDR1 reads SGHRS; CDR2 reads YFSETQ. V dropped 4 bases and J dropped 1; count of bases not matched to a gene: 3. CDR3 nucleotides: TGCGCCAGCAGCCGTACAGGGGGCCAAGAGACCCAGTACTTC. Translating it yields CASSRTGGQETQYF.

The V and J genes are TRBV2 and TRBJ2-2, with a weak D call TRBD1 (5 bases). In germline, CDR1 is SNHLY, CDR2 FYNNEI. The V end was cut by 7 bases, the J end by 7 bases, with 16 bases between. The CDR3 length is 14 residues. The CDR3, as DNA: TGTGCCAGCAACGCTCAGGGATGGGGCGGGGAGCTGTTTTTT. The encoded protein is CASNAQGWGGELFF.

This chain connects TRBV5-6 to TRBJ2-7; 7 bases are a match to TRBD1. This CDR3 contains 12 residues. The V segment lost 4 bases and the J segment 5 bases; nucleotides outside the gene matches: 3. CDR1 and CDR2 from the germline V gene are SGHDT and YYEEEE. The CDR3 DNA is TGTGCCAGCAGCATGACAGGGCACGAGCAGTACTTC. Protein sequence: CASSMTGHEQYF.

V usage is TRBV28 and J usage is TRBJ1-2; no reliable D call. Looked up from germline, CDR1 is MDHEN and CDR2 is SYDVKM. The CDR3 extends over 13 amino acids. The ends were cut back, 6 bases at V and 3 bases at J, with 11 bases in the middle. CDR3 sequence reads: CASSQTVDYGYTF. For the CDR3, the DNA is TGTGCCAGCAGCCAAACAGTTGACTATGGCTACACCTTC.

There are a few counts of this clone. This sequence joins TRBV19 and TRBJ2-3; tentative D call: TRBD2 (6 bases). Looked up from germline, CDR1 is LNHDA and CDR2 is SQIVND (reference sequence). This CDR3 has 16 amino acids. Trimming took off 3 bases at V and 5 bases at J, with 18 bases between the two ends. CDR3 nucleotides: TGTGCCAGTAGTATCAATGTGGGAGGAGTAAAAGATACGCAGTATTTT. Translated, it gives CASSINVGGVKDTQYF.

This clone has only one observation. The chain carries TRBV19 and TRBJ1-3, with D perhaps matching TRBD1 (5 bases). CDR3 length: 15 residues. Germline V gene data show CDR1 as LNHDA and CDR2 as SQIVND (reference sequence). V dropped 5 bases and J dropped 0 bases, with 11 bases sitting between them. The CDR3 sequence is CASSAGGTSGNTIYF. For the CDR3, the DNA is TGTGCCAGTAGTGCCGGCGGGACCTCTGGAAACACCATATATTTT.